This TCR beta chain came from a study of early T cells in non-severe SARS-CoV-2 infection. Unique molecular identifiers (one per individual cDNA molecule) were attached. One entry per CDR3 protein, called by TCRdb with MiXCR from the 5' RACE reads. Here the sample spans 100,000 to 120,000 distinct CDR3 sequences, around 10% being singletons. This clonotype was observed at least ten times. This TCR came from an adult who was a healthcare worker with PCR-confirmed SARS-CoV-2 infection or an uninfected control (not recorded which). The specimen sequenced was whole blood.

This chain's CDR3 is CASSATWGTDTQYF. The CDR3 DNA reads TGTGCCAGCAGCGCCACCTGGGGCACAGATACGCAGTATTTT. J is TRBJ2-3 and V is TRBV7-9; D gene uncertain. Germline lookup yields CDR1 SEHNR and CDR2 FQNEAQ (reference sequence). Trimming took 5 bases from V and 1 from J, leaving 10 bases between them. The length of the CDR3 is 14 residues.